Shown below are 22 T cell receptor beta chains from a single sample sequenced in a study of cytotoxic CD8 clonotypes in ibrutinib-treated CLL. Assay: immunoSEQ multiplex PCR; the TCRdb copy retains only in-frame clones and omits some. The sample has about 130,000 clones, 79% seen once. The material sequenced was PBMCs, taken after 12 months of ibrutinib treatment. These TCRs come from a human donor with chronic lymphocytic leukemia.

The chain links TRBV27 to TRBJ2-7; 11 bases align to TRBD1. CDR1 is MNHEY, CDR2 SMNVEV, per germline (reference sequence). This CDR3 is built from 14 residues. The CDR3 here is CVSRRTGGTYEQYF. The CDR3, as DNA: TGTGTTAGTAGAAGGACAGGGGGCACCTACGAGCAGTACTTC.

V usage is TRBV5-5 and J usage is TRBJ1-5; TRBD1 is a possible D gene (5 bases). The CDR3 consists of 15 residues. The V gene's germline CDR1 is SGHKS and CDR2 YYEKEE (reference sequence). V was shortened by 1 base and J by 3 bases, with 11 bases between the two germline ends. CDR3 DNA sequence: TGTGCCAGCAGCTTGACCAGGGACTACAATCAGCCCCAGCATTTT. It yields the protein CASSLTRDYNQPQHF. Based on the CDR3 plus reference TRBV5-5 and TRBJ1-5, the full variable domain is DAGVTQSPTHLIKTRGQQVTLRCSPISGHKSVSWYQQVLGQGPQFIFQYYEKEERGRGNFPDRFSARQFPNYSSELNVNALLLGDSALYLCASSLTRDYNQPQHFGDGTRLSIL.

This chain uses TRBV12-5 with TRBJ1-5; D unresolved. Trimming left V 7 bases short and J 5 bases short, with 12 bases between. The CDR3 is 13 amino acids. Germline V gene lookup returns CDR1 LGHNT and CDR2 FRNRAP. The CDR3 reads CASALDGDQPQHF. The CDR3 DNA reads TGTGCTAGTGCCCTGGACGGTGATCAGCCCCAGCATTTT.

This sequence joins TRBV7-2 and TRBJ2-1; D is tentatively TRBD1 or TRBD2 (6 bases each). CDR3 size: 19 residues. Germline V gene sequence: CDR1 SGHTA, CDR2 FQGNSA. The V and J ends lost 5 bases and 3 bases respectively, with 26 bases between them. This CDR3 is CASSDIMRTVAGYYNEQFF. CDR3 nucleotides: TGTGCCAGCAGCGATATTATGAGGACAGTCGCGGGGTACTACAATGAGCAGTTCTTC.

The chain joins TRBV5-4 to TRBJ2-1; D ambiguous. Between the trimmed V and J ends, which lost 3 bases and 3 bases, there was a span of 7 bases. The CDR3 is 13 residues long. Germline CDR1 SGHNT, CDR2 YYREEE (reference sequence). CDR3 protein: CASSSSVYNEQFF. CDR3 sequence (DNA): TGTGCCAGCAGCTCCTCCGTCTACAATGAGCAGTTCTTC. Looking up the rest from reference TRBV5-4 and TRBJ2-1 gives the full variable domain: ETGVTQSPTHLIKTRGQQVTLRCSSQSGHNTVSWYQQALGQGPQFIFQYYREEENGRGNFPPRFSGLQFPNYSSELNVNALELDDSALYLCASSSSVYNEQFFGPGTRLTVL.

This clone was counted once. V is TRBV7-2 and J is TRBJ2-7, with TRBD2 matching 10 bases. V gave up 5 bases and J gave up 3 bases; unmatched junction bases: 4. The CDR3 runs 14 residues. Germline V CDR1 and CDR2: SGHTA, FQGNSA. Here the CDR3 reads CASSPSGGGYEQYF. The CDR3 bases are TGTGCCAGCAGCCCAAGCGGGGGGGGCTACGAGCAGTACTTC.

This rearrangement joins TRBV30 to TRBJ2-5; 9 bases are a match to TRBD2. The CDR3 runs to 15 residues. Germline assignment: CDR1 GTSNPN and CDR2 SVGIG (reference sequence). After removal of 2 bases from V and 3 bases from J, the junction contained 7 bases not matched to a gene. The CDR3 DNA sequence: TGTGCCTGGAGTTGGGCGGGAGGGCTTAAAGAGACCCAGTACTTC. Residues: CAWSWAGGLKETQYF.

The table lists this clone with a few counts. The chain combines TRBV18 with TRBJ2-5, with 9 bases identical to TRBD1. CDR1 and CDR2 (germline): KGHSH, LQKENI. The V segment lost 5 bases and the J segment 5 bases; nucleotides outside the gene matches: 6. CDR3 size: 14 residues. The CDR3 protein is CASSSETGGETQYF. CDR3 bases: TGTGCCAGCTCATCGGAGACAGGGGGGGAGACCCAGTACTTC.

The CDR3: CAWSVQGGVKRETQYF. The CDR3 nucleotides read TGTGCCTGGAGTGTCCAAGGTGGGGTTAAGCGAGAGACCCAGTACTTC. The rearrangement joins TRBV30 to TRBJ2-5; unclear D gene. Germline lookup yields CDR1 GTSNPN and CDR2 SVGIG (reference sequence). V lost 0 bases and J 4 bases, leaving 18 bases between the germline ends. CDR3 size: 16 residues.

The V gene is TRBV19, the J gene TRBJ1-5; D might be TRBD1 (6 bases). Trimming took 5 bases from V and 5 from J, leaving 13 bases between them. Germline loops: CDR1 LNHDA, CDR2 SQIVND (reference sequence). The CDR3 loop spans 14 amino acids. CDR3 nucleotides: TGTGCCAGTAGTCGGGACATTTCTCATCAGCCCCAGCATTTT. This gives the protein CASSRDISHQPQHF.

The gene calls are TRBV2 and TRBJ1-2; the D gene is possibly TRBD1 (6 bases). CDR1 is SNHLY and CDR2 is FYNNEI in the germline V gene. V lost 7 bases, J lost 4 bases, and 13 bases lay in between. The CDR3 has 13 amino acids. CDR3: CASTLRDTYGYTF. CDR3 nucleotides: TGTGCCAGCACTCTGAGGGACACCTATGGCTACACCTTC.

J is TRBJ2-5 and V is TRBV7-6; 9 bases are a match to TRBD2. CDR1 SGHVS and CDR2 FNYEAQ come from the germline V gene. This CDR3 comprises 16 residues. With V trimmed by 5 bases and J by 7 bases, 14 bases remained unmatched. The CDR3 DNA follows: TGTGCCAGCAGCAACCTAGCGGGATCAAGGGCAGGGACCCAGTACTTC. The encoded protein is CASSNLAGSRAGTQYF.

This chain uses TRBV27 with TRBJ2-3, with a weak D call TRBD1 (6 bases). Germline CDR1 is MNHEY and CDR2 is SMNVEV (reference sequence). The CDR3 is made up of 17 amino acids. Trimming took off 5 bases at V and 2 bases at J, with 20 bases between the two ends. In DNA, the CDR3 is TGTGCCAGCAGTCCGCTATTGGGCAGGGGAGACACAGATACGCAGTATTTT. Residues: CASSPLLGRGDTDTQYF.

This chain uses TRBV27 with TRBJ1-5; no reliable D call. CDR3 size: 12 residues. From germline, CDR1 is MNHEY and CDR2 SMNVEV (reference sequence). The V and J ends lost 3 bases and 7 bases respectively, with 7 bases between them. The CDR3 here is CASSFPGQPQHF. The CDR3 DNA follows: TGTGCCAGCAGTTTCCCCGGACAGCCCCAGCATTTT.

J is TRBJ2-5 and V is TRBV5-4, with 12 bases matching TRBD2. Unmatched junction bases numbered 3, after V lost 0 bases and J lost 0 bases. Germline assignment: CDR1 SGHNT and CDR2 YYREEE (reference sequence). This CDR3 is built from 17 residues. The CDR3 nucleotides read TGTGCCAGCAGCTTGGGCCTAGCGGGAGGGTACCAAGAGACCCAGTACTTC. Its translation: CASSLGLAGGYQETQYF.

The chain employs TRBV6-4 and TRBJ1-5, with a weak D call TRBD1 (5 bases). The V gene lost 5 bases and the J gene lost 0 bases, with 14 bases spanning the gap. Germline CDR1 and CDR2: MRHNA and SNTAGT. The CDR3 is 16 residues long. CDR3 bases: TGTGCCAGCAGTCCGGGGCCAGTATATAGCAATCAGCCCCAGCATTTT. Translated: CASSPGPVYSNQPQHF.

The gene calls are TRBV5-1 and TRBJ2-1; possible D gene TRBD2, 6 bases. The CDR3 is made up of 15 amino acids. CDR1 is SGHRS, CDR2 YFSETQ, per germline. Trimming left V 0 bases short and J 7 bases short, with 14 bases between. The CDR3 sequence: CASSLGGGTGNEQFF. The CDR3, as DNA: TGCGCCAGCAGCTTGGGCGGCGGGACGGGGAATGAGCAGTTCTTC.

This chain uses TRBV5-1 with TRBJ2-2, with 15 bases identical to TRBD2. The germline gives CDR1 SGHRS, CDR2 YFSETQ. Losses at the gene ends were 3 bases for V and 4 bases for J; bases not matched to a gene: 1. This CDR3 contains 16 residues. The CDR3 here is CASSSGLAGGTGELFF. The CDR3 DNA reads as TGCGCCAGCAGCTCGGGACTAGCGGGAGGCACCGGGGAGCTGTTTTTT.

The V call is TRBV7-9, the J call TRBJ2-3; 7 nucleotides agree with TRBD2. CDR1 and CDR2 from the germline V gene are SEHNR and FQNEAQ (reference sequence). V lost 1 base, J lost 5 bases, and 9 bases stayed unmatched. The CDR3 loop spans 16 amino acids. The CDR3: CASSLVGGRALDTQYF. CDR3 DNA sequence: TGTGCCAGCAGCTTAGTGGGTGGGAGGGCCTTAGATACGCAGTATTTT.

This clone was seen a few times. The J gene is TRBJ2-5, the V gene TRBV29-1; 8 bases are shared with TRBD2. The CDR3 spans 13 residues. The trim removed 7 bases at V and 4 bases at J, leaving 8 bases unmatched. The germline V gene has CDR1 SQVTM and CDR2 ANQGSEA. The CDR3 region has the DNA TGCAGCGGACGGGAGGGCCTCGGAGAGACCCAGTACTTC. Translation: CSGREGLGETQYF.

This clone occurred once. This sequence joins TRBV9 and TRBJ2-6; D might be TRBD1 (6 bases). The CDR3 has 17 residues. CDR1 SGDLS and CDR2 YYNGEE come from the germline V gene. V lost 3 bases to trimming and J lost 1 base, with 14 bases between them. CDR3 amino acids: CASSGRTGLSGANVLTF. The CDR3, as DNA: TGTGCCAGCAGCGGGAGAACAGGGTTATCTGGGGCCAACGTCCTGACTTTC.

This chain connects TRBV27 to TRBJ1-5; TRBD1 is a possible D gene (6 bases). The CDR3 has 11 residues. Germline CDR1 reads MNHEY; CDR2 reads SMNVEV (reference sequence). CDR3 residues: CATRGGQPQHF. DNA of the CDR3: TGTGCAACCAGGGGTGGCCAGCCCCAGCATTTT.